This TCR beta chain emerged from a study of PD-1 blockade in classical Hodgkin lymphoma. Germline V gene data show CDR1 as MGHDK and CDR2 as SYGVNS. The CDR3 extends over 15 amino acids. Trimming removed 3 bases from V and 9 bases from J, with 15 bases in between. All the patients suffered relapse after autologous stem cell transplantation, and brentuximab vedotin exposure differed. Under best response, outcomes were complete response, partial response or progressive disease. The study, taken as a whole, reports: Nivolumab starters within 1 year of ASCT were excluded. Before treatment, complete responders showed about the same diversity as newly diagnosed patients.

In regard to this clone: What it binds is not known.

Sequenced by immunoSEQ multiplex PCR; TCRdb stores in-frame clones only, minus some. The sample gives just over 60,000 clones, approximately 89% of which show up once; about 12% is in the top ten. This sample comprised peripheral blood mononuclear cells (PBMCs), obtained at baseline. V gene TRBV25-1 combines with J gene TRBJ1-6; no clear D gene. The clonotype was recovered from a human donor with classical Hodgkin lymphoma. The CDR3 region has the DNA TGTGCCAGCAGTGACCTGGACGGACTGAGTTCACCCCTCCACTTT. This encodes CASSDLDGLSSPLHF. Supplemented by reference TRBV25-1 and TRBJ1-6, the full variable domain reads EADIYQTPRYLVIGTGKKITLECSQTMGHDKMYWYQQDPGMELHLIHYSYGVNSTEKGDLSSESTVSRIRTEHFPLTLESARPSHTSQYLCASSDLDGLSSPLHFGNGTRLTVT.